The following is a T cell receptor beta chain sequence with its context. No antigen is known for it. No base quality values were provided; no much bigger clone lies one nucleotide off. The data derive from a study of T cell repertoires in cytomegalovirus infection (dated by TCRdb to the late 2010s). Context from the whole study: Donor HLA type was relevant to the analysis, as public TCR beta signatures indicated carriage of CMV infection together with the matching HLA type.

Trimming removed 5 bases from V and 6 bases from J; the gene matches leave 10 bases unexplained. In the germline V gene, CDR1 corresponds to MGHRA and CDR2 to YSYEKL. Counted from cysteine to phenylalanine, this CDR3 has 15 amino acids. Left in the record is the CDR3 DNA by itself, 45 bases read in frame from the first base. General findings and caveats noted by the study authors: In both this cohort and an independent cohort of 300 to 450 donors, the cumulative frequency of public TCR beta family members distinguished carriers of CMV infection plus the relevant HLA type. The ex vivo response was dominated by HLA-C-restricted CMV-specific TCR beta clonotypes, which also provided the single most frequent clonotype in two of eight donors.

Sequencer: Illumina HiSeq 1500. The raw public data were reprocessed by TCRdb itself: fastp quality trimming at Q25, MiXCR clonotype calling, in-frame beta chains only. Every distinct CDR3 protein forms one entry, paired with its most common genes and DNA. A total of about 150,000 distinct CDR3 sequences appear in this sample, less than 25% of them only once. The ten largest clones represent 9.5% to 12% of the sample. This chain joins TRBV4-1 to TRBJ1-5, with 7 bases aligning to TRBD1. The sequencing input was PBMCs. This TCR derives from a human donor in good health (CMV status not recorded). Some clones in this sample may be carry-over from other donors' samples. The CDR3 protein is CASSSLTGRVQPQHF. In nucleotides, the sequence is TGCGCCAGCAGCTCATTGACAGGGAGGGTTCAGCCCCAGCATTTT.